The 20 T cell receptor beta chains presented below share a single source sample, sequenced in a study of T cell changes during pregnancy in multiple sclerosis. Profiling relied on immunoSEQ multiplex PCR, and the TCRdb table lists in-frame clones only, not all of them. The sample has 65,000 to 95,000 clones, roughly 91% seen once; the top ten hold 2.6%. Source: peripheral blood, taken after pregnancy. All receptors come from a female donor in good health, enrolled as a control in a pregnancy study.

In this sample, this clone turned up once. The V call is TRBV6-5, the J call TRBJ2-7, with TRBD1 matching 11 bases. V trimming: 10 bases; J trimming: 7 bases; junction bases outside the gene matches: 12. This CDR3 has 14 amino acids. Germline CDR1 MNHEY, CDR2 SVGAGI. CDR3 sequence (DNA): TGTGCCACCTCCGGACAGGGGGCCTTTTATGAGCAGTACTTC. This translates into CATSGQGAFYEQYF.

The V and J genes are TRBV7-9 and TRBJ2-1; 9 nucleotides line up with TRBD2. The CDR3 is 14 amino acids. The ends lost 7 bases at V and 4 bases at J; junction bases unmatched: 5. In germline, CDR1 is SEHNR, CDR2 FQNEAQ (reference sequence). CDR3 residues: CASMRLADYNEQFF. For the CDR3, the DNA is TGTGCCAGCATGCGACTAGCGGATTACAATGAGCAGTTCTTC.

The V call is TRBV7-2, the J call TRBJ2-5; 9 bases are shared with TRBD1. The length of the CDR3 is 15 residues. Germline V gene data show CDR1 as SGHTA and CDR2 as FQGNSA. V was pared by 7 bases and J by 5 bases, with 11 bases of the junction left unmatched. In DNA, the CDR3 is TGTGCCAGCACTTTGGGACAGGGACGGTTTGAGACCCAGTACTTC. It codes for CASTLGQGRFETQYF.

The chain couples TRBV10-3 to TRBJ2-3; TRBD2 is a possible D gene (5 bases). This CDR3 contains 15 residues. Trimming removed 0 bases from V and 1 base from J, with 8 bases in between. Germline V gives CDR1 ENHRY, CDR2 SYGVKD. CDR3 protein: CAISESNGGTDTQYF. The CDR3 DNA reads TGTGCCATCAGTGAGTCGAACGGGGGCACAGATACGCAGTATTTT.

The chain joins TRBV28 to TRBJ2-5; possibly TRBD2 for D (7 bases). Trimming stripped 10 bases from V and 12 bases from J, with 30 bases between. From germline, CDR1 is MDHEN and CDR2 SYDVKM. The CDR3 is made up of 15 amino acids. Written as DNA, the CDR3 is TGTGCCACCATGGGGGGGGCGGGAAACCAACCAACTGAGTACTTC. It is translated as CATMGGAGNQPTEYF.

V gene TRBV29-1 combines with J gene TRBJ2-1, with 7 bases lining up with TRBD2. V dropped 7 bases and J dropped 6; count of bases not matched to a gene: 12. The CDR3 extends over 14 amino acids. Germline lookup yields CDR1 SQVTM and CDR2 ANQGSEA. The CDR3 reads CSARPRRELNEQFF. As DNA, the CDR3 is TGCAGCGCCCGGCCCCGGCGGGAGCTCAATGAGCAGTTCTTC.

This sequence joins TRBV6-5 and TRBJ2-4; D is perhaps TRBD1 (5 bases). The CDR3 has 12 amino acids. The V and J ends lost 8 bases and 5 bases respectively, with 10 bases between them. The germline gives CDR1 MNHEY, CDR2 SVGAGI. The CDR3 DNA follows: TGTGCCAGCTCAGGGAAAGAAAACATTCAGTACTTC. It codes for CASSGKENIQYF.

The chain is built from TRBV7-2 and TRBJ2-3; D might be TRBD2 (6 bases). CDR1 SGHTA and CDR2 FQGNSA come from the germline V gene. The ends were cut back, 7 bases at V and 1 base at J, with 18 bases in the middle. The CDR3 consists of 16 residues. CDR3 residues: CASKAGRTIRTDTQYF. For the CDR3, the DNA is TGTGCCAGCAAGGCGGGAAGGACTATACGCACAGATACGCAGTATTTT.

The chain links TRBV6-5 to TRBJ2-1, with D perhaps matching TRBD2 (6 bases). Between the trimmed V and J ends, which lost 0 bases and 7 bases, there was a span of 10 bases. The CDR3 runs to 14 residues. Looked up from germline, CDR1 is MNHEY and CDR2 is SVGAGI. CDR3 nucleotides: TGTGCCAGCAGTTACTCCGGGAGTAAGAATGAGCAGTTCTTC. It is translated as CASSYSGSKNEQFF.

The rearrangement links TRBV9 to TRBJ2-1, with TRBD2 matching 9 bases. In germline, CDR1 is SGDLS, CDR2 YYNGEE. The CDR3 consists of 17 residues. The CDR3 DNA sequence: TGTGCTTCGTCAGGGCGGGAGGGCCCCAGGGGTGGCAATGAGCAGTTCTTC. Translated: CASSGREGPRGGNEQFF.

The gene calls are TRBV7-9 and TRBJ2-1; D not resolved. CDR3 length: 13 residues. V dropped 3 bases and J dropped 5 bases, with 8 bases sitting between them. Germline loops: CDR1 SEHNR, CDR2 FQNEAQ (reference sequence). The CDR3: CASSFVVDNEQFF. The DNA for the CDR3 is TGTGCCAGCAGCTTCGTAGTGGACAATGAGCAGTTCTTC. The full variable domain, with the rest looked up from reference TRBV7-9 and TRBJ2-1, is DTGVSQNPRHKITKRGQNVTFRCDPISEHNRLYWYRQTLGQGPEFLTYFQNEAQLEKSRLLSDRFSAERPKGSFSTLEIQRTEQGDSAMYLCASSFVVDNEQFFGPGTRLTVL.

V usage is TRBV5-1 and J usage is TRBJ2-1, with 7 bases identical to TRBD2. Unmatched junction bases numbered 9, after V lost 0 bases and J lost 9 bases. The CDR3 has 15 amino acids. The germline gives CDR1 SGHRS, CDR2 YFSETQ. For the CDR3, the DNA is TGCGCCAGCAGCTTGGAATCATACGGGAGGTCTGAGCAGTTCTTC. Translating gives CASSLESYGRSEQFF.

The rearrangement joins TRBV10-2 to TRBJ1-1; D uncertain. This CDR3 has 15 residues. V was shortened by 3 bases and J by 4 bases, with 15 bases between the two germline ends. Looked up from germline, CDR1 is WSHSY and CDR2 is SAAADI. DNA for the CDR3: TGCGCCAGCAGTGATGGCCCCTGGGAGAGCACTGAAGCTTTCTTT. This codes for CASSDGPWESTEAFF.

This clone was observed a single time. The V gene is TRBV7-2, the J gene TRBJ1-1; no definite D call. Per germline, CDR1 SGHTA and CDR2 FQGNSA. Trimming removed 5 bases at V and 1 base at J, with 14 bases between. This CDR3 spans 15 amino acids. The CDR3 region is CASSPPLRENTEAFF. In DNA, the CDR3 is TGTGCCAGCAGCCCCCCCTTGAGAGAGAACACTGAAGCTTTCTTT.

The V gene is TRBV14, the J gene TRBJ2-1; TRBD2 matches at 7 bases. The ends lost 0 bases at V and 3 bases at J; junction bases unmatched: 2. The CDR3 loop spans 15 amino acids. Per germline, CDR1 SGHDN and CDR2 FVKESK. The CDR3 nucleotides read TGTGCCAGCAGCCAAGATGGGAGGGACTACAATGAGCAGTTCTTC. It encodes CASSQDGRDYNEQFF. The full variable domain, rest sourced from reference TRBV14 and TRBJ2-1, is EAGVTQFPSHSVIEKGQTVTLRCDPISGHDNLYWYRRVMGKEIKFLLHFVKESKQDESGMPNNRFLAERTGGTYSTLKVQPAELEDSGVYFCASSQDGRDYNEQFFGPGTRLTVL.

The genes are TRBV4-1 and TRBJ2-1; the match to TRBD2 covers 8 bases. This CDR3 is 17 amino acids long. The trim removed 1 base at V and 4 bases at J, leaving 9 bases unmatched. The germline V gene has CDR1 MGHRA and CDR2 YSYEKL. The CDR3 sequence: CASSQGTLAETYNEQFF. The CDR3 DNA is TGCGCCAGCAGCCAAGGGACACTAGCGGAAACTTACAATGAGCAGTTCTTC.

This chain connects TRBV21-1 to TRBJ1-6; the table gives TRBD1 as D, unverified against the DNA. TRBV21-1 is marked as a pseudogene. There are 14 residues in the CDR3. The CDR3 bases are TGTGCCAGCAGCAAAACAGCCGCTCGTTCACCCCTCCACTTT. Its translation: CASSKTAARSPLHF.

The V gene is TRBV29-1, the J gene TRBJ2-6; 11 positions agree with TRBD2. CDR1 is SQVTM and CDR2 is ANQGSEA in the germline V gene. V was pared by 6 bases and J by 2 bases, with 9 bases of the junction left unmatched. The CDR3 runs to 17 residues. CDR3 protein: CSVALAGVAPGANVLTF. CDR3 coding DNA: TGCAGCGTAGCACTAGCGGGAGTTGCCCCTGGGGCCAACGTCCTGACTTTC.

The chain uses TRBV29-1 and TRBJ2-5, with D perhaps TRBD2 (5 bases). With 1 base removed from V and 1 base from J, the gap between germline ends came to 10 bases. Germline values: CDR1 SQVTM, CDR2 ANQGSEA. This CDR3 spans 14 amino acids. The CDR3 region has the DNA TGCAGCGTTGAAGGGAGGCACTTCCAAGAGACCCAGTACTTC. Translated, it gives CSVEGRHFQETQYF.

A remark on this clone: Sequence at one end of the junction differs from germline and may be a read error. The chain has TRBV7-2 and TRBJ2-5; TRBD2 matches at 7 bases. The length of the CDR3 is 12 residues. The V gene's germline CDR1 is SGHTA and CDR2 FQGNSA. CDR3 region: CASFDLAGGPNF. The DNA for the CDR3 is TGTGCCAGTTTTGACTTAGCGGGTGGCCCGAACTTC.